A single sample is the source of the 21 T cell receptor beta chains below, sequenced in a study of cytomegalovirus exposure and HLA in healthy donors. Clones were sequenced by immunoSEQ multiplex PCR, and TCRdb holds only the in-frame ones, with some missing. In the table there are 180,000 or so clones, roughly 86% of which are singletons. Sequencing used PBMCs. Receptors originate from a young man in good health and CMV-seropositive.

This sequence joins TRBV19 and TRBJ1-1, with D hard to call. Trimming shortened V by 3 bases and J by 0 bases, and 14 bases separated the two germline ends. The CDR3 covers 16 residues. Germline V gene lookup returns CDR1 LNHDA and CDR2 SQIVND (reference sequence). This CDR3 reads CASSIDGINMNTEAFF. The CDR3 region has the DNA TGTGCCAGTAGTATTGACGGGATCAACATGAACACTGAAGCTTTCTTT.

The rearrangement joins TRBV27 to TRBJ2-1, with D possibly TRBD2 on 5 matching bases. CDR1 is MNHEY and CDR2 is SMNVEV in the germline V gene (reference sequence). The CDR3 has 14 amino acids. V was clipped by 4 bases and J by 0 bases, with 7 bases between them. The CDR3 reads CASSSAGSYNEQFF. The CDR3 DNA follows: TGTGCCAGCAGTTCGGCGGGCTCCTACAATGAGCAGTTCTTC.

V and J are TRBV9 and TRBJ2-7; TRBD2 agrees at 8 bases. The junction had 9 bases not matched to a gene; V was cut back by 4 bases and J by 0 bases. This CDR3 comprises 16 residues. Looked up from germline, CDR1 is SGDLS and CDR2 is YYNGEE. CDR3 sequence reads: CASSPQAGAASYEQYF. CDR3 DNA: TGTGCCAGCAGCCCCCAAGCGGGAGCCGCCTCCTACGAGCAGTACTTC.

This clone turned up a few times. The chain employs TRBV9 and TRBJ2-2; 7 bases match TRBD2. The CDR3 loop spans 15 amino acids. Germline lookup yields CDR1 SGDLS and CDR2 YYNGEE. V was clipped by 0 bases and J by 4 bases; unmatched bases: 3. Here the CDR3 reads CASSVAASGTGELFF. CDR3 DNA sequence: TGTGCCAGCAGCGTAGCGGCTAGCGGCACCGGGGAGCTGTTTTTT.

This rearrangement joins TRBV9 to TRBJ2-3; 9 nucleotides match TRBD2. Germline-derived CDR1 and CDR2 are SGDLS and YYNGEE. The CDR3 has 16 amino acids. The J segment lost 6 bases and the V segment lost 0 bases, leaving 8 bases of the junction unmatched. This CDR3 is CASSVAGTSTLDTQYF. As DNA, the CDR3 is TGTGCCAGCAGCGTAGCCGGGACTAGCACTCTTGATACGCAGTATTTT.

This clone showed up just once. J is TRBJ1-2 and V is TRBV4-3; D remains ambiguous. V was trimmed by 3 bases and J by 1 base, leaving 12 bases between them. From germline, CDR1 is LGHNA and CDR2 YSLEER. This CDR3 comprises 15 residues. The CDR3 bases are TGCGCCAGCAGCCAGGTGACGGGGTTTAACTATGGCTACACCTTC. Its protein is CASSQVTGFNYGYTF.

This chain links TRBV5-1 with TRBJ2-1, with TRBD2 matching over 12 bases. Germline V gene data show CDR1 as SGHRS and CDR2 as YFSETQ. The CDR3 spans 15 residues. V gave up 2 bases and J gave up 6 bases; unmatched junction bases: 3. CDR3 protein: CASSFGLAGTNEQFF. The CDR3 nucleotides are TGCGCCAGCAGCTTCGGACTAGCGGGGACCAATGAGCAGTTCTTC.

V is TRBV11-2 and J is TRBJ2-2, with 8 bases identical to TRBD2. The CDR3 spans 15 residues. In germline, CDR1 is SGHAT, CDR2 FQNNGV. V trimming: 8 bases; J trimming: 3 bases; junction bases outside the gene matches: 8. The CDR3 bases are TGTGCCAGCTCCAGTCCGGGAGGGTACACCGGGGAGCTGTTTTTT. It codes for CASSSPGGYTGELFF.

This clone was seen more than once but under ten times. The V call is TRBV7-3, the J call TRBJ2-1; TRBD1 matches 9 bases. Germline V gene lookup returns CDR1 SGHTA and CDR2 FQGTGA. The CDR3 is 15 residues long. V was clipped by 2 bases and J by 7 bases; unmatched bases: 6. CDR3 amino acids: CASSLWGTGRNEQFF. The CDR3 DNA reads TGTGCCAGCAGCTTATGGGGGACAGGGAGGAATGAGCAGTTCTTC. The variable domain in full, completed from reference TRBV7-3 and TRBJ2-1, reads GAGVSQTPSNKVTEKGKYVELRCDPISGHTALYWYRQSLGQGPEFLIYFQGTGAADDSGLPNDRFFAVRPEGSVSTLKIQRTERGDSAVYLCASSLWGTGRNEQFFGPGTRLTVL.

The V call is TRBV7-6, the J call TRBJ2-3, with TRBD2 matching over 9 bases. Trimming took 3 bases from V and 6 from J; bases not matched to a gene: 7. Germline lookup yields CDR1 SGHVS and CDR2 FNYEAQ. This CDR3 has 15 residues. For the CDR3, the DNA is TGTGCCAGCAGCTTGGGTAGCGGGAGCAGGGATACGCAGTATTTT. This sequence encodes CASSLGSGSRDTQYF. Filled out from reference TRBV7-6 and TRBJ2-3, the complete variable domain reads GAGVSQSPRYKVTKRGQDVALRCDPISGHVSLYWYRQALGQGPEFLTYFNYEAQQDKSGLPNDRFSAERPEGSISTLTIQRTEQRDSAMYRCASSLGSGSRDTQYFGPGTRLTVL.

V gene TRBV4-2 combines with J gene TRBJ2-7; 9 nucleotides match TRBD2. The CDR3 runs 15 residues. J gave up 0 bases and V 0 bases, and 0 bases lay outside the gene matches. From germline, CDR1 is LGHNA and CDR2 YNFKEQ. CDR3 residues: CASSQELAGSYEQYF. The CDR3 nucleotides read TGTGCCAGCAGCCAAGAACTAGCGGGCTCCTACGAGCAGTACTTC.

The chain recombines TRBV28 with TRBJ2-7, with 10 nucleotides matching TRBD2. Germline CDR1 reads MDHEN; CDR2 reads SYDVKM. V lost 6 bases, J lost 5 bases, and 13 bases stayed unmatched. CDR3 length equals 16 residues. In DNA, the CDR3 is TGTGCCAGCAGGTCGACTCTAGCGGGAGTAGGCAACGAGCAGTACTTC. Its translation: CASRSTLAGVGNEQYF.

The gene calls are TRBV7-2 and TRBJ2-1; 9 bases align to TRBD2. The CDR3 sequence is 15 residues long. Germline assignment: CDR1 SGHTA and CDR2 FQGNSA. The trim removed 2 bases at V and 6 bases at J, leaving 5 bases unmatched. The CDR3 coding sequence is TGTGCCAGCAGCTTACTGCGGGAGGGCCCCAATGAGCAGTTCTTC. Its protein product is CASSLLREGPNEQFF.

The V and J genes are TRBV5-4 and TRBJ2-5, with 7 bases matching TRBD1. From germline, CDR1 is SGHNT and CDR2 YYREEE (reference sequence). After removal of 2 bases from V and 4 bases from J, the junction contained 8 bases not matched to a gene. This CDR3 contains 15 residues. The CDR3 region has the DNA TGTGCCAGCAGCTTACCACAGGGGAGTCGAGAGACCCAGTACTTC. Translating it yields CASSLPQGSRETQYF.

The V and J genes are TRBV29-1 and TRBJ2-2, with D unclear. The CDR3 consists of 12 residues. V was shortened by 6 bases and J by 5 bases, with 10 bases between the two germline ends. Germline V gives CDR1 SQVTM, CDR2 ANQGSEA. The CDR3 DNA is TGCAGCGTCCATGTAGAGACCGGGGAGCTGTTTTTT. Encoded protein: CSVHVETGELFF.

The chain has TRBV6-1 and TRBJ2-7; a possible D gene is TRBD2 (5 bases). The CDR3 has 15 residues. Trimming pared 5 bases from V and 1 base from J, leaving 15 bases between. Germline V gene lookup returns CDR1 MNHNS and CDR2 SASEGT. The CDR3 is CASSSKTIASYEQYF. In DNA, the CDR3 is TGTGCCAGCAGTTCCAAGACAATAGCGTCCTACGAGCAGTACTTC.

J is TRBJ2-2 and V is TRBV18; possible D gene TRBD2, 6 bases. The germline CDR1 and CDR2 sequences are KGHSH and LQKENI. The V end was cut by 4 bases, the J end by 2 bases, with 14 bases between. CDR3 size: 16 residues. CDR3 nucleotide sequence: TGTGCCAGCTCACTTGGAGGGCCTCGAAACACCGGGGAGCTGTTTTTT. It is translated as CASSLGGPRNTGELFF.

The chain has TRBV5-1 and TRBJ2-2; 11 positions match TRBD2. CDR3 size: 15 residues. The germline V gene encodes CDR1 SGHRS and CDR2 YFSETQ. Trimming cost V 7 bases and J 5 bases; bases outside gene matches: 7. Here the CDR3 reads CASFSGGARTGELFF. The CDR3 nucleotides are TGCGCCAGCTTTAGCGGGGGGGCCCGGACCGGGGAGCTGTTTTTT.

This sequence joins TRBV5-6 and TRBJ2-7, with D perhaps matching TRBD2 (5 bases). The CDR3 is made up of 14 amino acids. V gave up 0 bases and J gave up 3 bases, with 10 bases separating them. Germline V gene data show CDR1 as SGHDT and CDR2 as YYEEEE. The CDR3 spells CASSLGTSLYEQYF. The CDR3 DNA sequence: TGTGCCAGCAGCTTGGGAACTAGTCTCTACGAGCAGTACTTC.

The rearrangement uses TRBV7-9 and TRBJ2-7, with D unclear. CDR3 length equals 12 residues. Looked up from germline, CDR1 is SEHNR and CDR2 is FQNEAQ (reference sequence). V was pared by 6 bases and J by 4 bases, with 10 bases between. CDR3 amino acids: CASSSRTYEQYF. CDR3 sequence (DNA): TGTGCCAGCAGTTCCCGTACTTACGAGCAGTACTTC.

In its sample, this clone was seen once. The J gene is TRBJ1-1, the V gene TRBV27; 7 positions agree with TRBD1. This CDR3 region has 12 residues. Germline V gene lookup returns CDR1 MNHEY and CDR2 SMNVEV (reference sequence). V dropped 6 bases and J dropped 6; count of bases not matched to a gene: 4. The CDR3, as DNA: TGTGCCAGCAGAGGACAGGTTCCTGAAGCTTTCTTT. Translation gives CASRGQVPEAFF.